The rows below give T cell receptor beta chains drawn from one sample of a study of Graves' ophthalmopathy and Graves' hyperthyroidism. From the multiplex PCR reads, TCRdb called clonotypes with MiXCR, one entry per CDR3 protein. This sample has over 450,000 distinct CDR3 sequences, with 13% to 15% found just once. The sample was blood. The receptors come from a woman aged 30 to 39 with Graves' ophthalmopathy. CDR3s include the opening cysteine and the closing phenylalanine or tryptophan. A D gene is named only where the DNA matches it firmly. Clone size is shown for a subset of rows, as once, few, many or a class of expanded clone.

length,V,size,D,J,DNA,CDR3
14,TRBV29-1,many,NA,TRBJ1-1,TGCAGCGTGGCCCGTGTAGGAATGAACACTGAAGCTTTCTTT,CSVARVGMNTEAFF
15,TRBV6-5,many,TRBD1,TRBJ2-7,TGTGCCAGCAGTCCAAACAGGGGGCGCGTTTACGAGCAGTACTTC,CASSPNRGRVYEQYF
12,TRBV5-1,many,TRBD2,TRBJ2-2,TGCGCCACCCATAGCGGGTCCGGGGAGCTGTTTTTT,CATHSGSGELFF
14,TRBV5-1,many,NA,TRBJ1-2,TGTGCCAGCAGTTTGGGCGGGGGGAACTATGGCTACACCTTC,CASSLGGGNYGYTF
16,TRBV6-5,NA,TRBD1,TRBJ2-2,TGTGCCAGCAGTTCCCGACAGGGGCGTACGGACGGGGAGCTGTTTTTT,CASSSRQGRTDGELFF
13,TRBV12-3/TRBV12-4,NA,NA,TRBJ1-1,TGTGCCAGCAGTCTGGGTGAGAGGACTGAAGCTTTCTTT,CASSLGERTEAFF
14,TRBV30,few,NA,TRBJ1-1,TGTGCCTGGAGGTCCCCGGGACAGAACACTGAAGCTTTCTTT,CAWRSPGQNTEAFF
17,TRBV6-5,many,TRBD2,TRBJ2-5,TGTGCCAGCAGTTACTCCGAGGTAGCGGGAGGTAGGGAGACCCAGTACTTC,CASSYSEVAGGRETQYF
13,TRBV7-8,many,NA,TRBJ1-1,TGTGCCAGCAGCCCGATGGGCAGACGGGGAGCTTTCTTT,CASSPMGRRGAFF
15,TRBV6-1,many,NA,TRBJ2-2,TGTGCCAGCAGTGAAAGGACAGAGAACACCGGGGAGCTGTTTTTT,CASSERTENTGELFF
13,TRBV20-1,few,TRBD1,TRBJ2-5,TGCAGTGCTCCCCCGCAGGGGGAAGAGACCCAGTACTTC,CSAPPQGEETQYF
16,TRBV5-1,NA,NA,TRBJ1-1,TGCGCCAGCAGCCCCACCACTCCAGAAATGAACACTGAAGCTTTCTTT,CASSPTTPEMNTEAFF
15,TRBV9,many,TRBD2,TRBJ2-5,TGTGCCAGCAGCACTCGACTAGCGGGTCAAGAGACCCAGTACTTC,CASSTRLAGQETQYF
11,TRBV20-1,NA,TRBD1,TRBJ1-2,TGCAGTGCTGGGACAGGAGAGGGCTACACCTTC,CSAGTGEGYTF
15,TRBV5-1,many,TRBD1,TRBJ1-1,TGCGCCAGCAGCTTTCAGGGGACAGGTATCAGCGAAGCTTTCTTT,CASSFQGTGISEAFF
18,TRBV11-2,many,NA,TRBJ2-6,TGTGCCAGCAGCCTCGAGATGCCTCTCATCTCTGGGGCCAACGTCCTGACTTTC,CASSLEMPLISGANVLTF
15,TRBV10-3,many,TRBD1,TRBJ1-2,TGTGCCATCATGGTGGGTGACAGGGGGCAGGATGGCTACACCTTC,CAIMVGDRGQDGYTF
14,TRBV20-1,NA,NA,TRBJ2-2,TGCAGTGCTCCAGACGTACCGAACACCGGGGAGCTGTTTTTT,CSAPDVPNTGELFF
14,TRBV5-1,many,TRBD2,TRBJ2-5,TGCGCCAGCAGCGTTGTGGGGGGGAAGGAGACCCAGTACTTC,CASSVVGGKETQYF
16,TRBV5-1,few,TRBD2,TRBJ2-7,TGCGCCAGCAGCCCATGGACTAGCGGGAGTCTAGTCGAGCAGTACTTC,CASSPWTSGSLVEQYF
14,TRBV12-3/TRBV12-4,NA,TRBD1,TRBJ1-1,TGTGCCAGCAGTTACCAGACAGGGAGAAACGAAGCTTTCTTT,CASSYQTGRNEAFF
14,TRBV30,NA,TRBD1,TRBJ1-3,TGTGCCTGGAGTTCAGCAGGGGGTGGAAACACCATATATTTT,CAWSSAGGGNTIYF
14,TRBV2,many,NA,TRBJ1-2,TGTGCCAGCACCCTGGACAGCCCTAACTATGGCTACACCTTC,CASTLDSPNYGYTF
15,TRBV28,NA,NA,TRBJ2-5,TGTGCCAGCAGTTACTCACTAGTGCCCCAAGAGACCCAGTACTTC,CASSYSLVPQETQYF
13,TRBV6-1,NA,TRBD1,TRBJ2-5,TGTGCCAGCAGGTCAGGGGGCAGAGAGACCCAGTACTTC,CASRSGGRETQYF
18,TRBV30,many,NA,TRBJ2-2,TGTGCCTGGAGTGTACGGATAGGGACGACGGCTAACACCGGGGAGCTGTTTTTT,CAWSVRIGTTANTGELFF
14,TRBV7-8,many,NA,TRBJ2-5,TGTGCCAGCAGCCTCGCGGGACTCGGTGAGACCCAGTACTTC,CASSLAGLGETQYF
16,TRBV9,few,NA,TRBJ2-4,TGTGCCAGCAGCGTAGGGGACGGCTACGCAAAAAACATTAAGTACTTC,CASSVGDGYAKNIKYF
17,TRBV6-1,many,NA,TRBJ2-4,TGTGCCAGCAGTGACCACCCGGGACAACTAGCCAAAAACATTCAGTACTTC,CASSDHPGQLAKNIQYF
18,TRBV7-8,many,NA,TRBJ2-4,TGTGCCAGCAGCTTAGGTGTGGCAGCCAAGTTAGCCAAAAACATTAAGTACTTC,CASSLGVAAKLAKNIKYF
21,TRBV12-3/TRBV12-4,many,TRBD1,TRBJ2-5,TGTGCCAGCAGTCTATACAGGGGGCGAGGTTCTCTTTACCTGATCCAAGAGACCCAGTACTTC,CASSLYRGRGSLYLIQETQYF
15,TRBV12-3/TRBV12-4,few,TRBD1,TRBJ2-7,TGTGCCAGCAGTCCCGGGACAGGGGCGGGTTACGAGCAGTACTTC,CASSPGTGAGYEQYF
17,TRBV6-5,many,TRBD1,TRBJ1-1,TGTGCCAGCAGTTACTCGAAGTGGGACAGGGGGAGTTCTGAAGCTTTCTTT,CASSYSKWDRGSSEAFF
13,TRBV9,NA,NA,TRBJ2-2,TGTGCCAGCAGCGCACCTTTTTCCGGGGAGCTGTTTTTT,CASSAPFSGELFF
14,TRBV27,many,NA,TRBJ1-1,TGTGCCAGCAGTTTATCCCCAGTGGGCACTGAAGCTTTCTTT,CASSLSPVGTEAFF
15,TRBV5-1,few,NA,TRBJ2-6,TGCGCCAGCAGCTCCGAGATAGCAGGGGCCAACGTCCTGACTTTC,CASSSEIAGANVLTF
14,TRBV12-3/TRBV12-4,many,NA,TRBJ2-7,TGTGCCAGCAGTTTAGTGCAAGTCCCCTACGAGCAGTACTTC,CASSLVQVPYEQYF
14,TRBV4-1,many,NA,TRBJ1-6,TGCGCCAGCAGCCCAGGATCGGAGAATTCACCCCTCCACTTT,CASSPGSENSPLHF
14,TRBV6-1,many,NA,TRBJ1-2,TGTGCCAGCAGTGAATACAGGGAGTCGGATGGCTACACCTTC,CASSEYRESDGYTF
11,TRBV27,many,NA,TRBJ1-2,TGTGCCAGCGGGACGGTCTATGGCTACACCTTC,CASGTVYGYTF
15,TRBV12-5,many,NA,TRBJ1-1,TGTGCTAGTGGTTTGTCTCCCCCCATGAACACTGAAGCTTTCTTT,CASGLSPPMNTEAFF
13,TRBV10-3,many,NA,TRBJ1-1,TGTGCCATCAGGCCAGGGTACGGCACTGAAGCTTTCTTT,CAIRPGYGTEAFF
14,TRBV7-2,many,NA,TRBJ1-2,TGTGCCAGCAGCGGAGGCAGGGTGGACTATGGCTACACCTTC,CASSGGRVDYGYTF
14,TRBV27,NA,TRBD2,TRBJ2-2,TGTGCCAGCAGTTTCCGGGGGGGCACCGGGGAGCTGTTTTTT,CASSFRGGTGELFF
14,TRBV5-5,many,NA,TRBJ1-2,TGTGCCAGCAGCTTGGACAGGGCGGAATATGGCTACACCTTC,CASSLDRAEYGYTF
13,TRBV6-5,many,NA,TRBJ2-1,TGTGCCAGCAGTTACTCTGGGGTGAATGAGCAGTTCTTC,CASSYSGVNEQFF
15,TRBV6-2/TRBV6-3,many,TRBD2,TRBJ2-5,TGTGCCAGCAGTCCCCCGGGACTAGCCCGTGAGACCCAGTACTTC,CASSPPGLARETQYF
14,TRBV7-2,many,TRBD2,TRBJ2-7,TGTGCCAGCAGCTCCGGGGGAGGGACCTACGAGCAGTACTTC,CASSSGGGTYEQYF
17,TRBV5-1,many,NA,TRBJ2-7,TGCGCCAGCAGCTTAACTCTCGGGCCCTCCCGCTCCTACGAGCAGTACTTC,CASSLTLGPSRSYEQYF
14,TRBV6-1,many,TRBD1,TRBJ1-6,TGTGCCAGCGGAACAGGGGCCCATAATTCACCCCTCCACTTT,CASGTGAHNSPLHF
16,TRBV28,many,NA,TRBJ1-1,TGTGCCAGCAGTTTACTAGGACCGAGACTGAACACTGAAGCTTTCTTT,CASSLLGPRLNTEAFF
14,TRBV28,few,NA,TRBJ1-1,TGTGCCAGCAGTTTATGGGAGGGGAACACTGAAGCTTTCTTT,CASSLWEGNTEAFF
15,TRBV13,many,TRBD1,TRBJ1-2,TGTGCCAGCAGCTACGGACAGGGCTTCAACTATGGCTGCACCTTC,CASSYGQGFNYGCTF
16,TRBV12-3/TRBV12-4,many,NA,TRBJ2-2,TGTGCCAGCAGTTTAACATACTCCACGAACACCGGGGAGCTGTTTTTT,CASSLTYSTNTGELFF